Each of the 10 T cell receptor beta chains below was sequenced from the same sample in a study of CD8 T cells in Susac syndrome. It was with random hexamers that about 0.45 to 1 ug RNA was reverse transcribed. TCRdb called the immunoSEQ multiplex PCR reads again in MiXCR, with one record for every CDR3 protein. The data show approximately 160,000 distinct CDR3 sequences, under 95% seen once. The sequencing sample was made of CD4+ T cells from PBMCs. The receptors here all came from a human donor in good health.

The count of this clonotype is one. J is TRBJ1-1 and V is TRBV12-3 or TRBV12-4, with a tentative D call TRBD1 (5 bases). With 5 bases removed from V and 1 base from J, the gap between germline ends came to 23 bases. This CDR3 has 18 amino acids. CDR3 nucleotides: TGTGCCAGCAGTCCCATGGGAGCGGCAGGGATCTGGAACACTGAAGCTTTCTTT. This translates into CASSPMGAAGIWNTEAFF.

CDR3 DNA: TGTGCCAGCAGTACCCGACAGGGCGCCTATGGCTACACCTTC. Translated: CASSTRQGAYGYTF. V and J are TRBV6-5 and TRBJ1-2; the match to TRBD1 covers 7 bases. The CDR3 has 14 amino acids. The V gene end was trimmed by 5 bases and the J gene end by 4 bases; junction bases not matched to a gene: 7. Germline V gene sequence: CDR1 MNHEY, CDR2 SVGAGI.

The chain has TRBV7-9 and TRBJ2-7, with 13 bases fitting TRBD2. Per the germline V gene, CDR1 is SEHNR and CDR2 is FQNEAQ (reference sequence). J was trimmed by 4 bases and V by 5 bases; bases with no gene match: 8. This CDR3 spans 16 amino acids. The CDR3 nucleotides are TGTGCCAGCAGCGATTTCTGGACTAGCGGGAGTTACGAGCAGTACTTC. It encodes CASSDFWTSGSYEQYF.

This clonotype was detected once. V is TRBV4-3 and J is TRBJ2-7, with a possible D match to TRBD1 (6 bases). The length of the CDR3 is 15 residues. CDR1 is LGHNA and CDR2 is YSLEER in the germline V gene. V gave up 4 bases and J gave up 1 base, with 14 bases separating them. The CDR3 region is CASSRVRDKSYEQYF. CDR3 coding DNA: TGCGCCAGCAGCCGAGTTAGGGACAAGTCCTACGAGCAGTACTTC.

The chain employs TRBV19 and TRBJ1-1, with D unclear. The CDR3 extends over 14 amino acids. Germline CDR1 reads LNHDA; CDR2 reads SQIVND (reference sequence). The V and J ends lost 1 base and 1 base respectively, with 7 bases between them. The CDR3 DNA is TGTGCCAGTAGTATAGCAAGGCAGAACACTGAAGCTTTCTTT. Its protein product is CASSIARQNTEAFF.

The gene calls are TRBV7-8 and TRBJ1-5; D gene uncertain. V was shortened by 2 bases and J by 5 bases, with 13 bases between the two germline ends. Germline-derived CDR1 and CDR2 are SGHVS and FQNEAQ. This CDR3 is 15 amino acids long. The CDR3: CASSLNLPDYQPQHF. CDR3 nucleotides: TGTGCCAGCAGCTTAAACCTACCCGACTATCAGCCCCAGCATTTT.

The chain combines TRBV7-6 with TRBJ2-1; TRBD1 might be the D (6 bases). CDR3 length: 14 residues. Germline CDR1 is SGHVS and CDR2 is FNYEAQ. With 5 bases removed from V and 8 bases from J, the gap between germline ends came to 16 bases. In DNA, the CDR3 is TGTGCCAGCAGCCCCCGGACAGTAGTCGATGAGCAGTTCTTC. This translates into CASSPRTVVDEQFF.

The chain has TRBV27 and TRBJ1-2; D ambiguous. Germline V gene sequence: CDR1 MNHEY, CDR2 SMNVEV (reference sequence). The CDR3 runs to 14 residues. Trimming took off 4 bases at V and 0 bases at J, with 9 bases between the two ends. CDR3: CASSYSIANYGYTF. The CDR3 nucleotides read TGTGCCAGCAGTTACTCGATAGCTAACTATGGCTACACCTTC.

This clonotype has a single count. The CDR3 spells CASSLQAQHGELFF. For the CDR3, the DNA is TGTGCCAGCAGTTTACAGGCCCAACACGGGGAGCTGTTTTTT. This chain connects TRBV28 to TRBJ2-2; D call uncertain. Trimming left V 2 bases short and J 7 bases short, with 11 bases between. Germline V CDR1 and CDR2: MDHEN, SYDVKM. This CDR3 spans 14 amino acids. The complete variable domain, with remaining parts taken from reference TRBV28 and TRBJ2-2, reads DVKVTQSSRYLVKRTGEKVFLECVQDMDHENMFWYRQDPGLGLRLIYFSYDVKMKEKGDIPEGYSVSREKKERFSLILESASTNQTSMYLCASSLQAQHGELFFGEGSRLTVL.

The chain has TRBV29-1 and TRBJ2-7, with 11 bases fitting TRBD1. The germline V gene has CDR1 SQVTM and CDR2 ANQGSEA. This CDR3 has 14 amino acids. V shed 6 bases and J 4 bases; nucleotides not matched to a gene: 8. The CDR3 loop reads CSVVSGTGGYEQYF. In nucleotides, the CDR3 is TGCAGCGTCGTATCTGGGACAGGGGGGTACGAGCAGTACTTC.